One T cell receptor beta chain is described in this entry. Its cognate antigen has yet to be identified. No much larger clone exists at a distance of one base, and base qualities are not known. These data come from a study of Graves' ophthalmopathy and Graves' hyperthyroidism (dated by TCRdb to the late 2010s). General notes on the study: Hyperthyroidism was considered stable if no progression to ophthalmopathy occurred within 18 months of follow-up. The study used TCR beta repertoire signatures to distinguish Graves' ophthalmopathy from Graves' hyperthyroidism and to predict progression to ophthalmopathy. In total, approximately 130 blood samples were TCR-sequenced: under 45 ophthalmopathy, around 75 hyperthyroidism and approximately 17 hyperthyroidism-to-ophthalmopathy patients. A discovery set of 95 to 100 patients (roughly 41 ophthalmopathy, approximately 58 stable hyperthyroidism) was enrolled to explore V-J signatures distinguishing ophthalmopathy from hyperthyroidism. An independent validation cohort was composed of fewer than 20 hyperthyroidism patients and around 16 patients who later progressed from hyperthyroidism to ophthalmopathy. In over 5 hyperthyroidism patients, the T-cell repertoire of thyroid tissue was compared with the T-cell repertoire of blood. Following sampling, methimazole starting at 30 mg daily was administered to hyperthyroidism patients, and high-dose intravenous methylprednisolone was administered to ophthalmopathy patients. The paper as a whole reports these results and caveats: Most of the expanded thyroid clonotypes with a frequency above 0.001 were also detected in blood, and it was suggested that the thyroid immune response may be reflected by blood repertoires. In validation, the model predicted ophthalmopathy progression with about 71% sensitivity and 72.22% specificity; around twelve predicted patients were CT-confirmed with GO in a median of approximately 6.5 months. Sample size was not predetermined statistically, and investigators were not blinded to group allocation. In cross-validation, the 13-signature model distinguished ophthalmopathy from stable hyperthyroidism with around 90% sensitivity and approximately 81% specificity, while in the test set the corresponding values were roughly 80% and 75%.

Patients with hyperthyroidism were aged 18 to 65 years, had been newly diagnosed, and had a disease duration of less than 2 months. Patients with other autoimmune diseases, uncontrolled infections, pregnancy or lactation were excluded. Clinical symptoms, serum thyroxine, TRAb, thyroid ultrasound and orbital computed tomography formed the basis of the diagnosis. Trizol reagent was used to extract the total RNA, and its quality was then checked on an Agilent 2100 Bioanalyzer. TCR beta CDR3 regions were amplified from RNA transcripts for repertoire sequencing. The first round was an RT-PCR using HTBI primers with the Qiagen OneStep RT-PCR kit, and this first round was followed by a second-round multiplex PCR, then size selection and purification. Libraries were sequenced paired-end with 100 bp reads on an Illumina HiSeq2000. In the source study's methods: SOAPnuke was used to process the reads, throwing out any read that had adapters, had uncalled bases, had a mean Phred below 15, or lacked an exact constant-primer or identifier match. COPE v1.2.5 was used to merge high-quality paired reads. Unique nucleotide sequences were defined as clonotypes and aligned to IMGT TRB V, D and J references using MiTCR v1.1. Analysis was restricted to V-J combinations with a frequency above 0.0001, which covered 99% to 99.2% of repertoires. For each V-J combination, a TCR clonal expansion and chaos score was defined as F50 clonal expansion divided by the chaos observed in the TCRdist matrix. Welch's t-statistics and random forest were used to reduce features to some 13 V-J combinations, which were fed into a naive Bayes classifier. Thyroid-blood repertoire similarity was quantified with the Morisita-Horn index. TCRdb took the public reads, trimmed them with fastp at Q25, ran MiXCR for clone calling and kept in-frame beta chains. Rows with a matching CDR3 protein are joined into one entry that keeps the most common DNA and genes. The V and J calls follow TCRdb's processing rather than the paper's. Recorded for this sample are around 1,200,000 distinct CDR3 sequences; about two fifths of them occurred a single time. The ten biggest clones cover approximately 12% of the sample.

The receptor was isolated from an adult man with Graves' hyperthyroidism. Sequenced material: peripheral blood or thyroid tissue (not recorded which).

The CDR3 here reads CASSYRRQETQYF. In nucleotide form, the sequence is TGTGCCAGCAGTTACCGGCGCCAAGAGACCCAGTACTTC. Recombination connected TRBV6-2 or TRBV6-3 to TRBJ2-5; the D gene remains uncertain. V and J lose 2 bases and 1 base, and a span of 5 bases separates them. Taken from the germline V gene, the CDR1 and CDR2 loops are MNHEY and SVGEGT. The CDR3 contains 13 residues, cysteine and phenylalanine counted. Here the CDR3 DNA is all that survives: 39 bases in frame from base 1.